Sequencing of this T cell receptor beta chain was carried out in a study of CD8 T cells in cerebrospinal fluid in Alzheimer's disease. Findings and limits, study-wide: In mild cognitive impairment or Alzheimer's disease, the biggest CSF clone made up more TCRs than in controls.

According to its frequency, this clonotype is medium-sized. No antigen is known for it. This CDR3 has 12 residues. Germline lookup yields CDR1 DFQATT and CDR2 SNEGSKA (reference sequence). CSF cells were profiled by 10X single-cell V(D)J and 5' expression. Reanalyzing the 10x single-cell sequencing reads, TCRdb keeps one entry per CDR3 protein, without DNA. The sample totals several hundred distinct CDR3 sequences. This chain uses TRBV20-1 with TRBJ1-4. The clonotype originates from a human donor with Parkinson's disease. The sequenced material came from cerebrospinal fluid. The CDR3 is CSAFRPNEKLFF.